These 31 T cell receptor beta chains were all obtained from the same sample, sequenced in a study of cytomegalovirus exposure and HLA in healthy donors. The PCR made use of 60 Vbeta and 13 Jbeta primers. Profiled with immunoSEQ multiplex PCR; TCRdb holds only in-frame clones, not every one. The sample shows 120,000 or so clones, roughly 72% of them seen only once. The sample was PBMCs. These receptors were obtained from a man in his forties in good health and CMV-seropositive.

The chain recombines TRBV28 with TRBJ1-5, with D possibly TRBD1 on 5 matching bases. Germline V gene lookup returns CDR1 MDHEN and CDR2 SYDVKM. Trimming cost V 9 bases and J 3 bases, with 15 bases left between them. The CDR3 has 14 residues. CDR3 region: CASVRSGANQPQHF. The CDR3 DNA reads TGTGCCAGTGTTCGCTCTGGGGCCAATCAGCCCCAGCATTTT.

The CDR3 DNA reads TGTGCCAGCAGCGCGGCGACTAGGCCTAGCACAGATACGCAGTATTTT. It specifies CASSAATRPSTDTQYF. This chain joins TRBV5-4 and TRBJ2-3, with a weak D call TRBD2 (6 bases). V shed 4 bases and J shed 0 bases, with 15 bases lying between them. The CDR3 runs 16 residues. Germline-derived CDR1 and CDR2 are SGHNT and YYREEE (reference sequence).

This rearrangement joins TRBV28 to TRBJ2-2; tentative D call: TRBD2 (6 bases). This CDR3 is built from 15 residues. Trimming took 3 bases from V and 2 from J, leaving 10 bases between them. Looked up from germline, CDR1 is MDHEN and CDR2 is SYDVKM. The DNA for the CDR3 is TGTGCCAGCAGTTTGGAGGGGTCCAACACCGGGGAGCTGTTTTTT. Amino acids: CASSLEGSNTGELFF. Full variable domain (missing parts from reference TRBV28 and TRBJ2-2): DVKVTQSSRYLVKRTGEKVFLECVQDMDHENMFWYRQDPGLGLRLIYFSYDVKMKEKGDIPEGYSVSREKKERFSLILESASTNQTSMYLCASSLEGSNTGELFFGEGSRLTVL.

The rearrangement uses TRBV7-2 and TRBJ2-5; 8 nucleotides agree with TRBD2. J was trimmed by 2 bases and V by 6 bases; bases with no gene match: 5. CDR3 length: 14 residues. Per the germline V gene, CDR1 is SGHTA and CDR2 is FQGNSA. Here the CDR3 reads CASRSTSGQETQYF. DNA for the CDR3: TGTGCCAGCAGGTCCACTAGCGGTCAAGAGACCCAGTACTTC.

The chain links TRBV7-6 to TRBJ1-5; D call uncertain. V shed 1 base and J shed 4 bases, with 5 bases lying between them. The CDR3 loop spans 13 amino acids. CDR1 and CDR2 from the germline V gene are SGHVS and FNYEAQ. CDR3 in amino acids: CASSLERNQPQHF. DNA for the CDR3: TGTGCCAGCAGCTTAGAGAGAAATCAGCCCCAGCATTTT.

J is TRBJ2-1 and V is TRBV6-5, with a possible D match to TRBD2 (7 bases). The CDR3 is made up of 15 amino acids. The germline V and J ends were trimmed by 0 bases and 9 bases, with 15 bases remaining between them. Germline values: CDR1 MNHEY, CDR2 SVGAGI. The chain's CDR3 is CASSYSGGRSGEQFF. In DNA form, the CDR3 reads TGTGCCAGCAGTTACTCGGGGGGGCGTAGCGGTGAGCAGTTCTTC.

The CDR3: CATSTLAGISYNEQFF. The CDR3 nucleotides read TGTGCCACCAGCACCCTGGCGGGAATCTCCTACAATGAGCAGTTCTTC. V and J are TRBV15 and TRBJ2-1; a weak D match, TRBD2 (6 bases). Between the trimmed V and J ends, which lost 4 bases and 0 bases, there was a span of 13 bases. CDR3 length equals 16 residues. The germline V gene encodes CDR1 LNHNV and CDR2 YYDKDF (reference sequence).

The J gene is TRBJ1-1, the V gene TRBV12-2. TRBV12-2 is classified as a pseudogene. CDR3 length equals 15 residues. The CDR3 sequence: CASRLRSNENTEAFF. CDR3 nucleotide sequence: TGTGCAAGTCGCCTTCGGTCCAACGAGAACACTGAAGCTTTCTTT.

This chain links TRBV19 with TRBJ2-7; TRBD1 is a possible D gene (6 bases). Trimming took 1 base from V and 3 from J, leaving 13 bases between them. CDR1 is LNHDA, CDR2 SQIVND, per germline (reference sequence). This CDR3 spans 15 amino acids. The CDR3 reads CASSIARDTFYEQYF. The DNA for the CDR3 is TGTGCCAGTAGTATAGCTCGGGACACCTTCTACGAGCAGTACTTC.

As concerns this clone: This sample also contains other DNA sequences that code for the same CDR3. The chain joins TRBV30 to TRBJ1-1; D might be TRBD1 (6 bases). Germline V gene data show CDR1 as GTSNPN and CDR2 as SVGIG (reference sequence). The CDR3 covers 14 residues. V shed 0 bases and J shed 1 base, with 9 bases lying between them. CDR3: CAWSVGARNTEAFF. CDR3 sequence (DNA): TGTGCCTGGAGTGTGGGGGCAAGGAACACTGAAGCTTTCTTT.

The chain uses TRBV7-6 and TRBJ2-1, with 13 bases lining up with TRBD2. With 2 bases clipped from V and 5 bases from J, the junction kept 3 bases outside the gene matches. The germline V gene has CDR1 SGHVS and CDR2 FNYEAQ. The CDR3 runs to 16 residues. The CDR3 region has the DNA TGTGCCAGCAGCTTAACACTAGCGGGAGGGCACAATGAGCAGTTCTTC. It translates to CASSLTLAGGHNEQFF.

This chain's CDR3 is CASSDRGADTQYF. CDR3 in DNA: TGTGCCAGTAGTGACAGGGGAGCAGATACGCAGTATTTT. This chain links TRBV19 with TRBJ2-3; 8 bases line up with TRBD1. This CDR3 region has 13 residues. From germline, CDR1 is LNHDA and CDR2 SQIVND (reference sequence). V lost 5 bases, J lost 4 bases, and 2 bases stayed unmatched.

This CDR3 reads CASSVAATLGPQHF. CDR3 nucleotide sequence: TGTGCCAGCAGCGTAGCGGCAACTCTAGGGCCCCAGCATTTT. This chain links TRBV9 with TRBJ1-5; D is undetermined. Germline lookup yields CDR1 SGDLS and CDR2 YYNGEE. The CDR3 contains 14 residues. Trimming removed 0 bases from V and 9 bases from J, with 13 bases in between.

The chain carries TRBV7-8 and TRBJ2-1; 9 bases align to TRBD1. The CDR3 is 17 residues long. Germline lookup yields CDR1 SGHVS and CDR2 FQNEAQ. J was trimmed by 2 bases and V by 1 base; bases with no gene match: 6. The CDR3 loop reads CASSLVLGQGTYNEQFF. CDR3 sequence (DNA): TGTGCCAGCAGCTTAGTTCTGGGACAGGGTACCTACAATGAGCAGTTCTTC.

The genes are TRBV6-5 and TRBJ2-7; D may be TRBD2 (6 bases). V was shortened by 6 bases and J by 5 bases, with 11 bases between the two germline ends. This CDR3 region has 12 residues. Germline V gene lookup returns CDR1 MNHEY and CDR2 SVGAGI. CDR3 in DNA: TGTGCCAGCAGGCCGGGGGTTAACGAGCAGTACTTC. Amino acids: CASRPGVNEQYF.

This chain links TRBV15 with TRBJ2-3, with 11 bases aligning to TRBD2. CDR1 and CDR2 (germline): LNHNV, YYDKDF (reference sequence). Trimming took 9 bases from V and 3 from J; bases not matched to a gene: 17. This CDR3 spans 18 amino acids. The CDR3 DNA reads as TGTGCCACTCGCGATTTTAGCGGGAGGGCCCTCGGAACAGATACGCAGTATTTT. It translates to CATRDFSGRALGTDTQYF.

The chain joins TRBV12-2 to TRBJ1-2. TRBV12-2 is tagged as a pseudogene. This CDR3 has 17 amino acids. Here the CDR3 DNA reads TGTGCAAGTCGCTTACCCCCGGGGGGGGGTTGCAACTATGGCTACACCTTC. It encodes CASRLPPGGGCNYGYTF.

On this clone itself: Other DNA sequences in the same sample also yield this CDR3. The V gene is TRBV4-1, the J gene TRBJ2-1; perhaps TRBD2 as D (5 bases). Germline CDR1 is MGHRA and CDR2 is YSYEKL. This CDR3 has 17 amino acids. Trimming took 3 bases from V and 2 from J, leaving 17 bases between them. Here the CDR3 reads CASSHLFSGRPYNEQFF. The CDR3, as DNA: TGCGCCAGCAGCCATTTGTTCAGCGGACGCCCCTACAATGAGCAGTTCTTC.

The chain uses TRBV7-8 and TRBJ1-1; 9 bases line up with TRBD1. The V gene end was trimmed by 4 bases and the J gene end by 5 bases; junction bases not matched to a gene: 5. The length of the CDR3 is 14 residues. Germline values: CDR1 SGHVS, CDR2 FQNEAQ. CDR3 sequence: CASSSGQGRTEAFF. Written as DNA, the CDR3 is TGTGCCAGCAGCTCCGGACAGGGGAGAACTGAAGCTTTCTTT.

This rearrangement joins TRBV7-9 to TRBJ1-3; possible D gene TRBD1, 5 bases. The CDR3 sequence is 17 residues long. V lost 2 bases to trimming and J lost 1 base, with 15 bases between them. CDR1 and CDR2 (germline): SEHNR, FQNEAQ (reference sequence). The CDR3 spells CASSLLSGGWSGNTIYF. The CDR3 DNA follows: TGTGCCAGCAGCTTACTCTCGGGGGGATGGTCTGGAAACACCATATATTTT.

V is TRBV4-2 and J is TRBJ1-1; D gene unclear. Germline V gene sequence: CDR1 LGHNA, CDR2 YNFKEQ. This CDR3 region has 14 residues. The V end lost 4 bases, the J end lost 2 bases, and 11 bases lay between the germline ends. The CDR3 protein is CASSLGRTNTEAFF. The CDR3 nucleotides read TGTGCCAGCAGCCTCGGACGGACTAACACTGAAGCTTTCTTT.

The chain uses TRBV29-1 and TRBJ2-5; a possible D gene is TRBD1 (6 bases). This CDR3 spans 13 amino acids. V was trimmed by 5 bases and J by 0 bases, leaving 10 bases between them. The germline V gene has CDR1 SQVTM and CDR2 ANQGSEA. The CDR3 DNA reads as TGCAGCGTTTCGACAGGCAACCAAGAGACCCAGTACTTC. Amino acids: CSVSTGNQETQYF.

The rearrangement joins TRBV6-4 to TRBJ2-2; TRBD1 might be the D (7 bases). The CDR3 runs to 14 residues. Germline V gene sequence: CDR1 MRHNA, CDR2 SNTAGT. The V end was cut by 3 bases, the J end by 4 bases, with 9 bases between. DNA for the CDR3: TGTGCCAGCAGTGAGCAGGGGGGCACCGGGGAGCTGTTTTTT. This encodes CASSEQGGTGELFF.

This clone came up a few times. The CDR3 is CASSLGSFEGEQYF. In DNA, the CDR3 is TGTGCCAGCAGCTTAGGTAGCTTTGAGGGCGAGCAGTACTTC. The V and J genes are TRBV13 and TRBJ2-7; possibly TRBD2 for D (5 bases). The CDR3 contains 14 residues. The germline V gene encodes CDR1 PRHDT and CDR2 FYEKMQ (reference sequence). Trimming took 0 bases from V and 6 from J, leaving 12 bases between them.

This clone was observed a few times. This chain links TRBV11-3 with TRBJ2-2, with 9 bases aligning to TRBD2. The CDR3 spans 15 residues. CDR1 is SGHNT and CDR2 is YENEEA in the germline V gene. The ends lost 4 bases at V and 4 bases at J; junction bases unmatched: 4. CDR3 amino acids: CASSSRGGVTGELFF. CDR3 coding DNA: TGTGCCAGCAGCTCGCGGGGGGGGGTCACCGGGGAGCTGTTTTTT.

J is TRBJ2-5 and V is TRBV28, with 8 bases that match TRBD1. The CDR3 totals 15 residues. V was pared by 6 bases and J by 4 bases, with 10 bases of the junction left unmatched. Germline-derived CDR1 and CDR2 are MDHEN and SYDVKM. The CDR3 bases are TGTGCCAGCAGAAAACAGGGGGTAAAGGGAGAGACCCAGTACTTC. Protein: CASRKQGVKGETQYF.

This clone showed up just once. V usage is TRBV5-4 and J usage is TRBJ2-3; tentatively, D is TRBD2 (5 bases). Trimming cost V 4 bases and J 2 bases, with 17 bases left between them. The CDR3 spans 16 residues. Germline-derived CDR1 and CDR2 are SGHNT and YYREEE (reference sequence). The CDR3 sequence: CASSLKLDPNTDTQYF. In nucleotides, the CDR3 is TGTGCCAGCAGCCTGAAACTAGACCCAAACACAGATACGCAGTATTTT.

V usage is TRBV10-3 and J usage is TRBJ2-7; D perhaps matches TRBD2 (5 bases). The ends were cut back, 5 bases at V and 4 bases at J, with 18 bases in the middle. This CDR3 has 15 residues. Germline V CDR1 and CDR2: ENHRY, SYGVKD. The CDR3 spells CAISPVTTTSYEQYF. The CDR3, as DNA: TGTGCCATCAGTCCCGTGACTACGACCTCTTACGAGCAGTACTTC.

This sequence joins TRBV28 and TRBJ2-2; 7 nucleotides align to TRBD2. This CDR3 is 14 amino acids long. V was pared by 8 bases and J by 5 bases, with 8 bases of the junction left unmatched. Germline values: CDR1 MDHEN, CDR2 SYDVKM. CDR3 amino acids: CASGEGLRTGELFF. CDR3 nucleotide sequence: TGTGCCAGCGGGGAGGGATTGCGGACCGGGGAGCTGTTTTTT.

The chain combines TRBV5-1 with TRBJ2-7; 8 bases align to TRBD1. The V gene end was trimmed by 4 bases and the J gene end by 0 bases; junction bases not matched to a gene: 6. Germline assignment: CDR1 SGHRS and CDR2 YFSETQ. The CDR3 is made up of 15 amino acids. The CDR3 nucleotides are TGCGCCAGCAGCGCCGCCGGGACAGGCTCCTACGAGCAGTACTTC. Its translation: CASSAAGTGSYEQYF. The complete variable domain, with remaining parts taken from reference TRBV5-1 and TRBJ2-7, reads KAGVTQTPRYLIKTRGQQVTLSCSPISGHRSVSWYQQTPGQGLQFLFEYFSETQRNKGNFPGRFSGRQFSNSRSEMNVSTLELGDSALYLCASSAAGTGSYEQYFGPGTRLTVT.

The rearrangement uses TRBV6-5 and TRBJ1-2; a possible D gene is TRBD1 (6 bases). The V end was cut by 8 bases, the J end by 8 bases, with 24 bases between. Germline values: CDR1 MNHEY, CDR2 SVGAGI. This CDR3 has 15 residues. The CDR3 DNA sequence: TGTGCCAGCTATCGAGGGATAGGGGGGGTTAGGGGCTACACCTTC. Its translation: CASYRGIGGVRGYTF.